This T cell receptor beta chain emerged from a study of shared clonotypes between healthy human individuals. Trimming at V came to 6 bases and at J to 0 bases, leaving 6 bases not matched to a gene. Germline CDR1 MNHNY, CDR2 SVGAGI (reference sequence). CDR3 length: 15 residues. General study results and limits: As a rule, naive subsets had a larger estimated richness than memory subsets. Researchers sampled blood only, noting tissue repertoires likely differ. Few donors restricted represented genetic and exposure-history diversity.

The method was immunoSEQ multiplex PCR; TCRdb's version includes in-frame clones alone and lacks a portion of them. The sample has about 980,000 clones, about three quarters seen once. This clone was recorded a few times. The antigen remains undetermined. This sequence originates from a man in his late teens or twenties in good health. The chain has TRBV6-6 and TRBJ2-7; 9 positions agree with TRBD1. Sequencing was performed on memory CD4+ T cells sorted from blood. This sample's subset: CD45RA-negative fraction. DNA for the CDR3: TGTGCCAGCAGCACCGGGACAGGGTCCTCCTACGAGCAGTACTTC. It encodes CASSTGTGSSYEQYF.